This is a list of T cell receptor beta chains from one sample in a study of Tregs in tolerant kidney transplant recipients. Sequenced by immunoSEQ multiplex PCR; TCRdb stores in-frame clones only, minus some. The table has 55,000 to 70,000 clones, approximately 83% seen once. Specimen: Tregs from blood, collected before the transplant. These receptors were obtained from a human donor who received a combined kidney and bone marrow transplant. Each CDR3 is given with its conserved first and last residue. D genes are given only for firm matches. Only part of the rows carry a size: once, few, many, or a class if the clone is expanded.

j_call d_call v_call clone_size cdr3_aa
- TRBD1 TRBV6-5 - CASRSPGQGSYEQYF
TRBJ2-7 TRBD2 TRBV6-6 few CASSPGTSVDEQYF
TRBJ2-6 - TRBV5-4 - CASSSDRTRSGANVLTF
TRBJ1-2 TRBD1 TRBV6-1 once CASSPDRVYGYTF
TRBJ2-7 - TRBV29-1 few CSVAGISDEQYF
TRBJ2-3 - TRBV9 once CASSADLGSTDTQYF
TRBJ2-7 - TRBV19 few CASSIGYEQYF
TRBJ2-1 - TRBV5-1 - CASSLRDDRSRGEQFF
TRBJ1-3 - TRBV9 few CASSTGGRSSGNTIYF
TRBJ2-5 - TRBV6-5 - CASSNRVGETQYF
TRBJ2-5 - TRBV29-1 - CSVVGGNQETQYF
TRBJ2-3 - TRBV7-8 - CASSTTWDSYTDTQYF
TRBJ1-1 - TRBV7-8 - CASSLGGRGNTEAFF
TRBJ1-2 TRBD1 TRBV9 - CASSPQGQSYGYTF
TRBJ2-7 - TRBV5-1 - CASSLGTRYEQYF
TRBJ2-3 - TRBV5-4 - CASSPPGVGDTQYF
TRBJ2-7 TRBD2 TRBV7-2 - CASSATSGKGEQYF
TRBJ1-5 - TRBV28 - CASSLSPPAGWDQPQHF
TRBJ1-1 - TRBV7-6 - CASSLSGKANTEAFF
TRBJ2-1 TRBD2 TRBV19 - CASSRGGGVNEQFF
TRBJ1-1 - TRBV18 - CASSGEQGRMNTEAFF
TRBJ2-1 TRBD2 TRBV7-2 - CASSLKRSAREGSYNEQFF
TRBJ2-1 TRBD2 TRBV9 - CASSVVLAGVDEQFF
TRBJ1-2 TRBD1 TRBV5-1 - CASSSPGQVVGYTF
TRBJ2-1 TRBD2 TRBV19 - CASSFSGTSYNEQFF
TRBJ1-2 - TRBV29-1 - CSVEGTYNGYTF
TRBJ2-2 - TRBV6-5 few CASRVVLAGELFF
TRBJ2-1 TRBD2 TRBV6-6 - CASRPLAGGAYNEQFF
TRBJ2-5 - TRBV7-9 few CASSLMGGETQYF
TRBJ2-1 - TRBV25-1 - CASRVSGGRGNEQFF
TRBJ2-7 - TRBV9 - CASSKHVDRSYEQYF
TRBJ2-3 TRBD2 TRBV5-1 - CASSLEGGGSWDTQYF
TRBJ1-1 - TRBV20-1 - CSARIGVSFF
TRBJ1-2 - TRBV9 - CASSVDVLDPYTF
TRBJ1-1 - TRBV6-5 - CATSVGTEAFF
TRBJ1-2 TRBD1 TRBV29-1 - CSVGGQGGYGYTF
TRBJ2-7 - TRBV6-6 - CATSHSYEQYF
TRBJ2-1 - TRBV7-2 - CASSLTGTVQFF
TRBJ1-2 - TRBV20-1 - CSARGRVGYTF
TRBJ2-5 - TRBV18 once CASSENKETQYF